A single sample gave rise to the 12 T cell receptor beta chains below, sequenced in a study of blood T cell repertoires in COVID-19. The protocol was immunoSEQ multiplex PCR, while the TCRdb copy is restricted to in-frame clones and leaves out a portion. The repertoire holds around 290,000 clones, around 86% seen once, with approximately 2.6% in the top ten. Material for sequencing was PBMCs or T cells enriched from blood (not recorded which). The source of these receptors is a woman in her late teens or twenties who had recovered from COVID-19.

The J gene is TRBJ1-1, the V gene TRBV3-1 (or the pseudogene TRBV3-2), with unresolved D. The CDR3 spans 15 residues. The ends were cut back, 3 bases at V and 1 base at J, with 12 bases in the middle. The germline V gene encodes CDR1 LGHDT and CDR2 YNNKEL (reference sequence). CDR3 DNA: TGTGCCAGCAGCCAGAAAGCTCAGGAGAACACTGAAGCTTTCTTT. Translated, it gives CASSQKAQENTEAFF.

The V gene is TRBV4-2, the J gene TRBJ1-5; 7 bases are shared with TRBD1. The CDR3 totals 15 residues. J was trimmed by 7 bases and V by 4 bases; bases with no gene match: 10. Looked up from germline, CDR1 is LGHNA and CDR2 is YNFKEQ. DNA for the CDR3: TGTGCCAGCAGCCGCGAGACAGGGACTCGGCAGCCCCAGCATTTT. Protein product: CASSRETGTRQPQHF.

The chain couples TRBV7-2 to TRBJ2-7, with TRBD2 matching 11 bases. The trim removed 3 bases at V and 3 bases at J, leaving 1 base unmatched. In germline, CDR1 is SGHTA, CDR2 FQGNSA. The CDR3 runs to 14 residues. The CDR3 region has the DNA TGTGCCAGCAGCTTCGGACTAGCGGGCTACGAGCAGTACTTC. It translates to CASSFGLAGYEQYF.

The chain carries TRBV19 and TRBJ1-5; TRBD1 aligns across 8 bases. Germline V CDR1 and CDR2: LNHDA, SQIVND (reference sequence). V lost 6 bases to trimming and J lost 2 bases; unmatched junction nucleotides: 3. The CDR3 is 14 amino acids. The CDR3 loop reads CASRLTGGNQPQHF. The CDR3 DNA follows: TGTGCCAGTAGACTGACAGGGGGCAATCAGCCCCAGCATTTT.

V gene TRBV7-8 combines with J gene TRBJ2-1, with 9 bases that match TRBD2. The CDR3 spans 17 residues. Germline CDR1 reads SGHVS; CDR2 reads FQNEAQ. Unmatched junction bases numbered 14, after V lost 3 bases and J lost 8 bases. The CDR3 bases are TGTGCCAGCAGCTTCGGTATGACAGCGGGGGGAGGGGATGAGCAGTTCTTC. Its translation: CASSFGMTAGGGDEQFF.

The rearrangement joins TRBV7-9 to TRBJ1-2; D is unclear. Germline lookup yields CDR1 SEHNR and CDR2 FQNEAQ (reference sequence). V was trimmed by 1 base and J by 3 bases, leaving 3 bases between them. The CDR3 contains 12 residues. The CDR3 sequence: CASSLVDYGYTF. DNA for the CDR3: TGTGCCAGCAGCTTAGTAGACTATGGCTACACCTTC. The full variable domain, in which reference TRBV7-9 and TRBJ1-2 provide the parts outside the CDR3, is DTGVSQNPRHKITKRGQNVTFRCDPISEHNRLYWYRQTLGQGPEFLTYFQNEAQLEKSRLLSDRFSAERPKGSFSTLEIQRTEQGDSAMYLCASSLVDYGYTFGSGTRLTVV.

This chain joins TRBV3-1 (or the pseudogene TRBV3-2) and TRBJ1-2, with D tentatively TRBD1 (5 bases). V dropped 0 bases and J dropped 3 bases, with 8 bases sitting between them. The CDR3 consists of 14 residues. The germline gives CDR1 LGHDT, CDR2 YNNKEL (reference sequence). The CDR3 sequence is CASSQDRADYGYTF. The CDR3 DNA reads TGTGCCAGCAGCCAAGACAGGGCGGACTATGGCTACACCTTC.

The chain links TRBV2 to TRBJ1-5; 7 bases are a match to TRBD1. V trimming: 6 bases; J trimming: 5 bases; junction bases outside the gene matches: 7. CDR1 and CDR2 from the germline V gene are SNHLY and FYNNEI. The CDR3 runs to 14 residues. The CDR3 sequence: CASRFTGEDQPQHF. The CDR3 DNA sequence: TGTGCCAGCAGATTTACAGGGGAAGATCAGCCCCAGCATTTT. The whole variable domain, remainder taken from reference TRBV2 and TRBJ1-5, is EPEVTQTPSHQVTQMGQEVILRCVPISNHLYFYWYRQILGQKVEFLVSFYNNEISEKSEIFDDQFSVERPDGSNFTLKIRSTKLEDSAMYFCASRFTGEDQPQHFGDGTRLSIL.

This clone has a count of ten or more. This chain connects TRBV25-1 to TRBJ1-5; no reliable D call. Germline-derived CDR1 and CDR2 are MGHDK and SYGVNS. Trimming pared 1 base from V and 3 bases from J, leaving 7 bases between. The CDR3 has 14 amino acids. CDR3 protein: CASSEFSYNQPQHF. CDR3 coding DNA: TGTGCCAGCAGTGAATTTAGCTACAATCAGCCCCAGCATTTT.

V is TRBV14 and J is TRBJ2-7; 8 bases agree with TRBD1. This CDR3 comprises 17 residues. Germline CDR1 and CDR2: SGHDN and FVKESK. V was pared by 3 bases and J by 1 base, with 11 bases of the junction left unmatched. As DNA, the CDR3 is TGTGCCAGCAGCCATAACTCCCGACAGGGGAAATCCTACGAGCAGTACTTC. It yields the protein CASSHNSRQGKSYEQYF.

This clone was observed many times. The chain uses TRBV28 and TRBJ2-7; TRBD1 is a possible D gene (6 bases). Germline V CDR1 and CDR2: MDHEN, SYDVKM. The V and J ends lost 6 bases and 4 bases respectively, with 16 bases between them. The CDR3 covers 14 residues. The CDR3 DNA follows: TGTGCCAGCAGAAGCGCAGGGGTCGGATACGAGCAGTACTTC. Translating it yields CASRSAGVGYEQYF.

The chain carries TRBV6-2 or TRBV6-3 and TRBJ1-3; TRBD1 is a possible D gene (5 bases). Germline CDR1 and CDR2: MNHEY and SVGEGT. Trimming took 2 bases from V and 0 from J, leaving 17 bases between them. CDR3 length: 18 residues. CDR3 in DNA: TGTGCCAGCAGTTACGCCCCACAGGAGATGAGCTCTGGAAACACCATATATTTT. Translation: CASSYAPQEMSSGNTIYF.